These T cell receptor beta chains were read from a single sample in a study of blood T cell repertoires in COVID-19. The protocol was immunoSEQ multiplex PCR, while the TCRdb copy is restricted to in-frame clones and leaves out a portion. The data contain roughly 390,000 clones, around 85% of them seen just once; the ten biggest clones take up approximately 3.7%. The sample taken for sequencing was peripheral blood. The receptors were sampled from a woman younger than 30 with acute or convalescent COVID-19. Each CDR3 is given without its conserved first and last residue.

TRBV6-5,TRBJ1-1,ASSYSAGMNTEAF
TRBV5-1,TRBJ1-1,ASSVQEMNTEAF
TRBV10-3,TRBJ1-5,ASGGEGNQPQH
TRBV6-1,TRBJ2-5,ASSEELAGGQETQY
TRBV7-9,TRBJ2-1,ASSFRDTYNEQF
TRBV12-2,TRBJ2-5,ASRLSETQY
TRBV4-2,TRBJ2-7,ASSHWGLGQY
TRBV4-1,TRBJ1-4,ASSQDELEKLF
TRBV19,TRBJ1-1,ASSMDYTEAF
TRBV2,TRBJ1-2,ACPGLANYGYT